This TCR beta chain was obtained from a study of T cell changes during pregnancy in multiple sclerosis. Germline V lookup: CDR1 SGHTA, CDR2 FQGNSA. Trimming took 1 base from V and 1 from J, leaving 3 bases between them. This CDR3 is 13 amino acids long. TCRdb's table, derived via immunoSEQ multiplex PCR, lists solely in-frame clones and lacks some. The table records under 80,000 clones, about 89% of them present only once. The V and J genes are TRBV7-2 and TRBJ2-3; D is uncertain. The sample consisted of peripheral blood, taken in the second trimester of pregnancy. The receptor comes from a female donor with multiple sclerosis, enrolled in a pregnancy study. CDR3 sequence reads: CASSLVGTDTQYF. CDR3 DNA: TGTGCCAGCAGCTTAGTAGGCACAGATACGCAGTATTTT.